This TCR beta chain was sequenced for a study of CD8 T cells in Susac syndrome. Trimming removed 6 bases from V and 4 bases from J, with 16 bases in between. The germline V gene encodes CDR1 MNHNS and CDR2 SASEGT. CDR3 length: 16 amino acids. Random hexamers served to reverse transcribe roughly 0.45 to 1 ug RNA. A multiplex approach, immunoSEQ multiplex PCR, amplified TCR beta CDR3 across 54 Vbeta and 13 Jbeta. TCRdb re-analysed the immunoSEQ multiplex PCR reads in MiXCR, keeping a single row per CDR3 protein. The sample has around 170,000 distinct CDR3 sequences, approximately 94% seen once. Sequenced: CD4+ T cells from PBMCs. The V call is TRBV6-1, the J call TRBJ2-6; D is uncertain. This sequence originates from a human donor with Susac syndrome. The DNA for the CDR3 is TGTGCCAGCAGCCGCTCGGGCGCACGGGGGGCCAACGTCCTGACTTTC. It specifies CASSRSGARGANVLTF.